This T cell receptor beta chain was documented in a study of blood T cell repertoires in COVID-19. The wider study: Acute and convalescent COVID-19 samples came from the United States, Italy and Spain. T cells, B-cell-depleted T cells, or PBMCs supplied cDNA or gDNA.

Seattle participants joined during active infection and were tracked over time. With 3 bases clipped from V and 3 bases from J, the junction kept 11 bases outside the gene matches. CDR3 length equals 17 residues. Germline loops: CDR1 KGHSH, CDR2 LQKENI. This clone came up once. Original processing methods: From reference gene primer amplification, estimates of nucleated cell counts were derived. Using immunoSEQ multiplex PCR, the repertoire was profiled, and TCRdb retains in-frame clones only, with some absent. V and J calls and clone size are as listed in that table; D and trimming were resolved from the DNA. The table shows 300,000 to 400,000 clones, with 80% to 90% occurring only once.

J is TRBJ1-5 and V is TRBV18; 7 bases are shared with TRBD1. The source of this sequence is a woman in her forties or fifties with COVID-19, enrolled during active disease. What was sequenced was peripheral blood. CDR3 nucleotide sequence: TGTGCCAGCTCACCTAGAAGTGCGGGACAGCACAATCAGCCCCAGCATTTT. Translating it yields CASSPRSAGQHNQPQHF.